This TCR beta chain came from a study of blood T cell repertoires in COVID-19. Study summary: Material from acute and convalescent COVID-19 was sourced from the United States, Italy and Spain. In each case, the material was cDNA or gDNA derived from T cells, B-cell-depleted T cells, or PBMCs.

In the authors' methods: Reference gene primer amplification gave estimated nucleated cell counts. Generated by immunoSEQ multiplex PCR, the TCRdb table keeps only in-frame clones and is missing some. V and J calls plus clone size are reproduced from that table; the DNA served to infer D and trimming. The sample holds 200,000 to 250,000 clones, 84% seen once. The germline V gene encodes CDR1 SGHTA and CDR2 FQGNSA. The germline V and J ends were trimmed by 3 bases and 0 bases, with 10 bases remaining between them. The CDR3 runs 15 residues. Sequenced material: peripheral blood. This rearrangement joins TRBV7-2 to TRBJ2-3; possibly TRBD2 for D (6 bases). This sequence was found in a woman aged 50 to 60 with active or convalescent COVID-19. Here the CDR3 reads CASSFSGTSTDTQYF. The CDR3 bases are TGTGCCAGCAGCTTTAGCGGAACTAGCACAGATACGCAGTATTTT. The whole variable domain, filled in from reference TRBV7-2 and TRBJ2-3, reads GAGVSQSPSNKVTEKGKDVELRCDPISGHTALYWYRQSLGQGLEFLIYFQGNSAPDKSGLPSDRFSAERTGGSVSTLTIQRTQQEDSAVYLCASSFSGTSTDTQYFGPGTRLTVL.